This T cell receptor beta chain was sequenced for a study of human T cells and chemical hapten exposure. Study in general: Patch tests applied 0.01% DPC to the upper back and were scored after 6 days. Alopecia areata, totalis and universalis patients, mostly female, were included.

CDR1 and CDR2 (germline): ENHRY, SYGVKD. This CDR3 comprises 14 residues. V was pared by 11 bases and J by 6 bases, with 14 bases of the junction left unmatched. Time point denoted: patch test 3, about 24 weeks after DPC sensitization. Noted treatment: therapeutic diphenylcyclopropenone sensitization with weekly scalp DPC. This clonotype appeared many times. MiXCR, applied by TCRdb to the RACE reads, yields one record per CDR3 protein. The data show 70,000 to 90,000 distinct CDR3 sequences, roughly a tenth seen once. The rearrangement uses TRBV10-3 and TRBJ2-7; TRBD2 matches 9 bases. Sequences were derived from whole blood, sampled in connection with sensitization to the hapten diphenylcyclopropenone (DPC). The source is a woman between 45 and 65 years old with alopecia areata. Some clones in this sample may be carry-over from other donors' samples. Here the CDR3 reads CAVASGNPGGEQYF. CDR3 DNA sequence: TGTGCCGTGGCTAGCGGGAACCCCGGGGGCGAGCAGTACTTC.